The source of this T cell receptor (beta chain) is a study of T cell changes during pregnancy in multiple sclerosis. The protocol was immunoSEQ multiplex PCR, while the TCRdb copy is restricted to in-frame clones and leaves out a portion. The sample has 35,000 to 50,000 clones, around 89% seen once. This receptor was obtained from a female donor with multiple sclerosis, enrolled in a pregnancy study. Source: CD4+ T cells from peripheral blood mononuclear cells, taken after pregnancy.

The CDR3 region is CAIRLGNYGYTF. CDR3 in DNA: TGTGCCATCAGACTAGGGAACTATGGCTACACCTTC. The gene calls are TRBV10-3 and TRBJ1-2, with D unclear. The CDR3 is 12 amino acids. With 6 bases removed from V and 2 bases from J, the gap between germline ends came to 7 bases. Germline V gene sequence: CDR1 ENHRY, CDR2 SYGVKD.